This is a list of T cell receptor beta chains from one sample in a study of beta chain features in type 1 diabetes. Assay: immunoSEQ multiplex PCR; the TCRdb copy retains only in-frame clones and omits some. The table has about 130,000 clones, 7.5% to 9.5% seen once. Sequenced material: central memory CD4+ T cells from blood. The receptors were gathered from a man aged 30-40 years with type 1 diabetes. Each CDR3 is given with its conserved first and last residue. A D gene is named only where the DNA matches it firmly. Clone sizes are given selectively: once, few, many, or a class where the clone is expanded.

j_call v_call d_call clone_size cdr3_aa cdr3_nt
TRBJ2-3 TRBV9 NA few CASSLFGLGTDTQYF TGTGCCAGCAGCCTCTTCGGACTCGGCACAGATACGCAGTATTTT
TRBJ2-5 TRBV25-1 NA few CASSDRNREETQYF TGTGCCAGCAGTGACCGAAACCGGGAGGAGACCCAGTACTTC
TRBJ2-7 TRBV6-6 TRBD1 NA CASSGTEVSYEQYF TGTGCCAGCAGTGGGACAGAGGTTTCCTACGAGCAGTACTTC
TRBJ2-2 TRBV5-6 NA NA CASSPIEGGELFF TGTGCCAGCAGCCCGATAGAGGGAGGGGAGCTGTTTTTT
TRBJ2-3 TRBV6-5 NA NA CASIRRPTGSDTQYF TGTGCCAGCATCCGGCGACCCACAGGGTCGGATACGCAGTATTTT
TRBJ2-3 TRBV19 NA many CASSIPLSEPQYF TGTGCCAGTAGTATACCACTGAGCGAGCCGCAGTATTTT
TRBJ2-6 TRBV4-3 NA few CASSVSLTGANVLTF TGCGCCAGCAGTGTTAGCTTAACTGGGGCCAACGTCCTGACTTTC
TRBJ1-1 TRBV19 NA few CASSIGGAEAFF TGTGCCAGTAGTATAGGGGGAGCCGAAGCTTTCTTT
TRBJ1-5 TRBV15 TRBD1 NA CATSRDQGGVGPQHF TGTGCCACCAGCAGAGATCAGGGGGGCGTTGGGCCCCAGCATTTT
TRBJ2-7 TRBV7-2 TRBD2 NA CASRRASGAYEQYF TGTGCCAGCAGGAGGGCTAGCGGGGCCTACGAGCAGTACTTC
TRBJ2-3 TRBV6-1 TRBD2 few CASGQRGPTDTQYF TGTGCCAGCGGTCAGCGGGGACCCACAGATACGCAGTATTTT
TRBJ2-5 TRBV9 NA NA CASSVGGGETQYF TGTGCCAGCAGCGTCGGAGGGGGCGAGACCCAGTACTTC
TRBJ1-6 TRBV27 NA NA CASSFLRGRPLHF TGTGCCAGCAGTTTCCTCAGGGGACGGCCCCTCCACTTT
TRBJ2-4 TRBV6-5 NA NA CASRRDYIQYF TGTGCCAGCAGAAGGGACTACATTCAGTACTTC
TRBJ1-1 TRBV10-3 NA NA CAISEQVGNTEAFF TGTGCCATCAGTGAACAGGTGGGGAACACTGAAGCTTTCTTT
TRBJ1-5 TRBV6-5 NA NA CASTRDSNQPQHF TGTGCCAGCACGAGGGATAGCAATCAGCCCCAGCATTTT